The 10 T cell receptor beta chains below were found in one sample sequenced in a study of response to subunit inactivated influenza vaccine. TCRdb reprocessed the RT-PCR reads via MiXCR and lists one record per CDR3 protein. The sample gives about 240,000 distinct CDR3 sequences, 9.5% to 15% of which show up once; about 7.8% is in the top ten. Here the sequenced sample was non-naive T cells sorted from PBMCs, taken 14 to 15 days before vaccination. The source of these receptors is a man aged 45-60 years who received an inactivated influenza vaccine.

This clonotype was seen at least ten times. The genes are TRBV3-1 and TRBJ2-5; TRBD2 might be the D (6 bases). The length of the CDR3 is 13 residues. Per germline, CDR1 LGHDT and CDR2 YNNKEL (reference sequence). Trimming left V 4 bases short and J 4 bases short, with 10 bases between. The CDR3 loop is CASSRGLLETQYF. CDR3 nucleotides: TGTGCCAGCAGCCGGGGACTTCTAGAGACCCAGTACTTC.

This clonotype was detected ten times or more. J is TRBJ2-1 and V is TRBV15; TRBD2 is a possible D gene (6 bases). The CDR3 is 15 amino acids. Between the trimmed V and J ends, which lost 11 bases and 1 base, there was a span of 18 bases. The germline CDR1 and CDR2 sequences are LNHNV and YYDKDF (reference sequence). The DNA for the CDR3 is TGTGCCGCGGCCGGGGCTAGCGTTTCCTACAATGAGCAGTTCTTC. It yields the protein CAAAGASVSYNEQFF. The full variable domain, completed using reference TRBV15 and TRBJ2-1, is DAMVIQNPRYQVTQFGKPVTLSCSQTLNHNVMYWYQQKSSQAPKLLFHYYDKDFNNEADTPDNFQSRRPNTSFCFLDIRSPGLGDTAMYLCAAAGASVSYNEQFFGPGTRLTVL.

This clonotype was recorded a few times. This rearrangement joins TRBV6-2 or TRBV6-3 to TRBJ2-7, with D tentatively TRBD1 (6 bases). This CDR3 is 13 amino acids long. The germline CDR1 and CDR2 sequences are MNHEY and SVGEGT. With 11 bases removed from V and 3 bases from J, the gap between germline ends came to 17 bases. CDR3 region: CACSGTPLYEQYF. The DNA of the CDR3 is TGTGCCTGCTCCGGGACACCCCTCTACGAGCAGTACTTC.

This clonotype has just a few counts. The rearrangement joins TRBV14 to TRBJ2-7, with D maybe TRBD1 (6 bases). V gave up 3 bases and J gave up 0 bases, with 18 bases separating them. This CDR3 spans 17 amino acids. Germline values: CDR1 SGHDN, CDR2 FVKESK. CDR3 DNA: TGTGCCAGCAGCCAGAGATGGACAGCCGATTACTCCTACGAGCAGTACTTC. It is translated as CASSQRWTADYSYEQYF.

This clonotype was seen ten or more times. The chain employs TRBV12-3 or TRBV12-4 and TRBJ1-1, with unresolved D. The CDR3 length is 12 residues. Deletions cut 5 bases from V and 4 bases from J, with 8 bases between. The CDR3 nucleotides read TGTGCCAGCAGTATGGGAATCACTGAAGCTTTCTTT. It codes for CASSMGITEAFF.

This clonotype was counted only a few times. The chain links TRBV24-1 to TRBJ2-5; 7 bases map to TRBD2. Germline V gives CDR1 KGHDR, CDR2 SFDVKD. V lost 3 bases, J lost 4 bases, and 7 bases stayed unmatched. The CDR3 loop spans 15 amino acids. As DNA, the CDR3 is TGTGCCACCAGTGATCCTCGGGGGGTGGCAGAGACCCAGTACTTC. Its translation: CATSDPRGVAETQYF.

The V and J genes are TRBV30 and TRBJ2-3, with 8 bases that match TRBD2. This CDR3 has 13 amino acids. The germline V gene encodes CDR1 GTSNPN and CDR2 SVGIG (reference sequence). Trimming cost V 0 bases and J 7 bases; bases outside gene matches: 3. The CDR3 region is CAWSVREGNTQYF. In DNA form, the CDR3 reads TGTGCCTGGAGTGTACGGGAGGGGAATACGCAGTATTTT.

The chain has TRBV10-1 and TRBJ2-3, with D hard to call. The V gene's germline CDR1 is WNHNN and CDR2 SYGVQD (reference sequence). The CDR3 is 13 amino acids. Trimming took off 4 bases at V and 10 bases at J, with 15 bases between the two ends. CDR3 loop: CASSVQTSTPQYF. The CDR3 DNA reads as TGCGCCAGCAGTGTTCAAACCTCCACTCCGCAGTATTTT.

The chain links TRBV20-1 to TRBJ1-2; D is unresolved. Germline V gene sequence: CDR1 DFQATT, CDR2 SNEGSKA (reference sequence). The length of the CDR3 is 12 residues. Trimming pared 6 bases from V and 4 bases from J, leaving 12 bases between. CDR3 coding DNA: TGCAGTGCCCGTCCGGCAGGCTATGGCTACACCTTC. Translating it yields CSARPAGYGYTF.

With respect to this clonotype: One base away lies a much larger clone, so this may be a sequencing read error. The chain links TRBV5-5 to TRBJ1-5; tentative D call: TRBD1 (5 bases). There are 13 residues in the CDR3. Looked up from germline, CDR1 is SGHKS and CDR2 is YYEKEE (reference sequence). The CDR3 nucleotides read TGTGCCAGCAGCTCCGAGGGGTATCAGCCCCAGCTTTTT. Translated, it gives CASSSEGYQPQLF.